This is a list of T cell receptor beta chains from one sample in a study of T cells after yellow fever vaccination. One entry per CDR3 protein, called by TCRdb with MiXCR from the 5' RACE reads. The sample holds approximately 600,000 distinct CDR3 sequences, 9% to 15% seen once. The input for sequencing was PBMCs, taken on the day of the yellow fever booster vaccination. The source of these receptors is a man aged 25-45 years who received the YFV17D yellow fever vaccine. CDR3s include the opening cysteine and the closing phenylalanine or tryptophan. The D gene is left open where the match is weak. Not every row has a clone size; where given, it reads once, few, many or a size class.

abundance	v_gene	d_gene	j_gene	CDR3aa	CDR3nt
.	TRBV5-6	.	TRBJ1-6	CASSWIRGNSPLHF	TGTGCCAGCAGCTGGATTCGAGGGAATTCACCCCTCCACTTT
.	TRBV12-3/TRBV12-4	.	TRBJ2-7	CASRSTQGRYNEQYF	TGTGCCAGCAGATCGACGCAGGGGCGGTACAATGAGCAGTACTTC
few	TRBV15	.	TRBJ2-1	CATSGQGVSYNEQFF	TGTGCCACCAGCGGGCAGGGAGTGTCCTACAATGAGCAGTTCTTC
.	TRBV20-1	.	TRBJ2-3	CSAGRQTGTDTQYF	TGCAGTGCTGGCCGACAAACGGGAACAGATACGCAGTATTTT
few	TRBV25-1	TRBD2	TRBJ2-5	CASSELSGLADQETQYF	TGTGCCAGCAGTGAACTATCGGGACTAGCGGACCAAGAGACCCAGTACTTC
few	TRBV12-3/TRBV12-4	TRBD1	TRBJ1-5	CASRTQGGNQPQHF	TGTGCCAGCAGGACACAGGGGGGAAATCAGCCCCAGCATTTT
.	TRBV27	.	TRBJ1-3	CASSYTRGSGNTIYF	TGTGCCAGCAGTTACACAAGAGGAAGTGGAAACACCATATATTTT
.	TRBV7-9	.	TRBJ2-1	CASSFGNPYSYNEQFF	TGTGCCAGCAGCTTCGGGAACCCCTATAGCTACAATGAGCAGTTCTTC
.	TRBV29-1	TRBD1	TRBJ2-2	CSAAQGAGTGELFF	TGCAGCGCGGCCCAGGGGGCAGGCACCGGGGAGCTGTTTTTT
.	TRBV5-1	.	TRBJ1-1	CASSVQANGANTEAFF	TGCGCCAGCAGCGTCCAGGCTAATGGGGCGAACACTGAAGCTTTCTTT
.	TRBV25-1	.	TRBJ1-2	CASSDPGLGYGYTF	TGTGCCAGCAGTGACCCAGGGTTAGGCTATGGCTACACCTTC
.	TRBV11-2	.	TRBJ2-7	CASSPRYRDEQYF	TGTGCCAGCAGCCCCCGTTATAGGGACGAGCAGTACTTC
few	TRBV7-9	TRBD1	TRBJ2-4	CASRDRVLDIQYF	TGTGCCAGCAGAGACAGGGTGTTGGACATTCAGTACTTC
few	TRBV25-1	.	TRBJ2-2	CASTQVGEGELFF	TGTGCCAGCACCCAAGTGGGGGAAGGGGAGCTGTTTTTT
many	TRBV7-2	.	TRBJ2-2	CASSGQNTGELFF	TGTGCCAGCAGTGGGCAGAACACCGGGGAGCTGTTTTTT